This T cell receptor beta chain was sequenced in a study of CD4 T cells in relation to SARS-CoV-2 and coronaviruses. Profiled with immunoSEQ multiplex PCR; TCRdb holds only in-frame clones, not every one. The table shows 20,000 to 25,000 clones, with more than 60% occurring only once. CDR1 and CDR2 from the germline V gene are SGHRS and YFSETQ. The CDR3 consists of 13 residues. V lost 4 bases and J lost 4, with 11 bases in between. Comments on this clone: Its target is unknown.

Before the COVID-19 pandemic, during about 2010-2018, CD4+ T cells were taken from unexposed donors. Isolation of CD4+ T cells took place after less than twelve days in culture. Material: CD4+ T cells from PBMCs, cultured in vitro. The TCR sequence derives from a human donor in good health. The V call is TRBV5-1, the J call TRBJ1-1; D is undetermined. In DNA, the CDR3 is TGCGCCAGCAGCAGGGAAGCGACCACTGAAGCTTTCTTT. Protein product: CASSREATTEAFF.